The clone carrying this TCR beta chain was seen only a few times. The antigen remains unidentified. The sample belongs to a study of response to subunit inactivated influenza vaccine. Broader study findings: That few new T cells are recruited by each seasonal influenza vaccination was the authors' suggestion.

TCRdb independently ran MiXCR on the RT-PCR reads; one entry per CDR3 protein. The sample carries roughly 290,000 distinct CDR3 sequences, just over 20% recorded once. The CDR3 has 12 residues. The V gene's germline CDR1 is DFQATT and CDR2 SNEGSKA (reference sequence). V lost 2 bases and J lost 3, with 4 bases in between. The sequenced sample was PBMCs from blood, obtained about 20 months after vaccination. J is TRBJ1-4 and V is TRBV20-1; D is unresolved. This clonotype was sampled from a man aged 50-75 years who received an inactivated influenza vaccine. The CDR3 nucleotides are TGCAGTGCTAGATCCCCTAATGAAAAACTGTTTTTT. Translation: CSARSPNEKLFF.